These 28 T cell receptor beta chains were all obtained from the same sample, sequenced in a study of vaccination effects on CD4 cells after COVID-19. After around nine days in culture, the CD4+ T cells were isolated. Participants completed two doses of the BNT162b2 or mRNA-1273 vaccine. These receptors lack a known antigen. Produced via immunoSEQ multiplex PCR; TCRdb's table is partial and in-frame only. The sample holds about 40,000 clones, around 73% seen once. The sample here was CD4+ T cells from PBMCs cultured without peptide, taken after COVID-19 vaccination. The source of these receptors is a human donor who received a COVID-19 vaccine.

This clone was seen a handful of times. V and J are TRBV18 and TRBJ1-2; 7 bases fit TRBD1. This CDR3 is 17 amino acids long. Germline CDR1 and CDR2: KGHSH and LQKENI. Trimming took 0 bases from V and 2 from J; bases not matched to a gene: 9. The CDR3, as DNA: TGTGCCAGCTCACCACCCATTTCGGGACAGAGGAACTATGGCTACACCTTC. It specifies CASSPPISGQRNYGYTF. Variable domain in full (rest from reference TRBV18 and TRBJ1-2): NAGVMQNPRHLVRRRGQEARLRCSPMKGHSHVYWYRQLPEEGLKFMVYLQKENIIDESGMPKERFSAEFPKEGPSILRIQQVVRGDSAAYFCASSPPISGQRNYGYTFGSGTRLTVV.

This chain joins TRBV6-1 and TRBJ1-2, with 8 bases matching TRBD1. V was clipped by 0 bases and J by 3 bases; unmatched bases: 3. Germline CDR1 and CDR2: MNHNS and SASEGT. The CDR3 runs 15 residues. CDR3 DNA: TGTGCCAGCAGTGAAGCGGCAGGGGGCTACTATGGCTACACCTTC. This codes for CASSEAAGGYYGYTF.

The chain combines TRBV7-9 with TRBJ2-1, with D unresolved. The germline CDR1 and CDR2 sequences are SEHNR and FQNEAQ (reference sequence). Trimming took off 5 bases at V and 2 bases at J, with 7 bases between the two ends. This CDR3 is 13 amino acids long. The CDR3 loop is CASSLGTYNEQFF. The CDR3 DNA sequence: TGTGCCAGCAGCCTGGGTACCTACAATGAGCAGTTCTTC.

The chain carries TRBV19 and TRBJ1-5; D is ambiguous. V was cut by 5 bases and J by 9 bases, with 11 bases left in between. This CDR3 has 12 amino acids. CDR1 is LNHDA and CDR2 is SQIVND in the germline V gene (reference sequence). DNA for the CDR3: TGTGCCAGTAGTCCTTACGGTCCGCCCCAGCATTTT. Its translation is CASSPYGPPQHF.

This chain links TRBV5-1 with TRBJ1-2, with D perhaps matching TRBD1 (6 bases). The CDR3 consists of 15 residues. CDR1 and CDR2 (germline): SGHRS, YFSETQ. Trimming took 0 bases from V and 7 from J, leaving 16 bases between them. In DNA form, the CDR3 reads TGCGCCAGCAGCTTGGCCAGGGGAAGGGATGGTGGCTACACCTTC. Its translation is CASSLARGRDGGYTF.

CDR3: CASSPGTNNEQFF. The DNA of the CDR3 is TGTGCCAGCAGCCCGGGGACGAACAATGAGCAGTTCTTC. The chain carries TRBV5-6 and TRBJ2-1; D is possibly TRBD1 or TRBD2 (5 bases each). V was cut by 4 bases and J by 5 bases, with 10 bases left in between. The CDR3 loop spans 13 amino acids. Germline CDR1 is SGHDT and CDR2 is YYEEEE.

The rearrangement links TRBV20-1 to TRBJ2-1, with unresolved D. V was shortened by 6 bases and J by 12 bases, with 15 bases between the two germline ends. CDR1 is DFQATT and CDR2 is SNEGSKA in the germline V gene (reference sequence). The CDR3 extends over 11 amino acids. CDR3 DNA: TGCAGTGCAAGGACCCTGAGTGGGCAGTTCTTC. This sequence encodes CSARTLSGQFF.

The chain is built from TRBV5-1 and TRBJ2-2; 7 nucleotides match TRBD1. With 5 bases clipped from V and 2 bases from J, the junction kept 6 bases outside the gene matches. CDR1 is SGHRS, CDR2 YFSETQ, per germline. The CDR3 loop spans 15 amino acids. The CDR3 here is CASRSGTDNTGELFF. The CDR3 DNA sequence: TGCGCCAGCAGATCCGGGACAGACAACACCGGGGAGCTGTTTTTT. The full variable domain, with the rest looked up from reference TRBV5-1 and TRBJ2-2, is KAGVTQTPRYLIKTRGQQVTLSCSPISGHRSVSWYQQTPGQGLQFLFEYFSETQRNKGNFPGRFSGRQFSNSRSEMNVSTLELGDSALYLCASRSGTDNTGELFFGEGSRLTVL.

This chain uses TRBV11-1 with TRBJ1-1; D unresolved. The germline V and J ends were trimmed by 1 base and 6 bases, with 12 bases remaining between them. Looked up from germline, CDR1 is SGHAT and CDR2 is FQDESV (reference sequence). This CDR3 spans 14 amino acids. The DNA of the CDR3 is TGTGCCAGCAGCTTAGGCAGGCTAGGTCCTGAAGCTTTCTTT. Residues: CASSLGRLGPEAFF. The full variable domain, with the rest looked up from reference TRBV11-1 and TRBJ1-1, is EAEVAQSPRYKITEKSQAVAFWCDPISGHATLYWYRQILGQGPELLVQFQDESVVDDSQLPKDRFSAERLKGVDSTLKIQPAELGDSAMYLCASSLGRLGPEAFFGQGTRLTVV.

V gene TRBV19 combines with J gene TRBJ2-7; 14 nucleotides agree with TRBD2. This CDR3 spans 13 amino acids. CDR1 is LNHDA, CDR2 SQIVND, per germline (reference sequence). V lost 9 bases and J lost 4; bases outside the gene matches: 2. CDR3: CASGTSGSYEQYF. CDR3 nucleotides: TGTGCCAGCGGGACTAGCGGGAGTTACGAGCAGTACTTC.

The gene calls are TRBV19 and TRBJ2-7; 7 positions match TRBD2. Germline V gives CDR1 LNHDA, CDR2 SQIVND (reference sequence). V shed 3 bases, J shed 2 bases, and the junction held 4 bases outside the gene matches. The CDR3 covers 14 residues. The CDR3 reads CASSIGGTAYEQYF. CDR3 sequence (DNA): TGTGCCAGTAGTATCGGGGGGACGGCCTACGAGCAGTACTTC.

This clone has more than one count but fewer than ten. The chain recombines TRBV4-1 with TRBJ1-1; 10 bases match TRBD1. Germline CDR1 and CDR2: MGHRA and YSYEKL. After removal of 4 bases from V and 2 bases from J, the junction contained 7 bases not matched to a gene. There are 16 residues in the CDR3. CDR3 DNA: TGCGCCAGCAGCCCTCCGGACAGGGGGACCAACACTGAAGCTTTCTTT. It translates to CASSPPDRGTNTEAFF.

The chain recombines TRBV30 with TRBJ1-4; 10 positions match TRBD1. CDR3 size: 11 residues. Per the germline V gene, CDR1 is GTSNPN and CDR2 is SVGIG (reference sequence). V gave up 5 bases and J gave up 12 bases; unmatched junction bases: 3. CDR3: CAWGTGVQLFF. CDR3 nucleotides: TGTGCCTGGGGGACAGGGGTACAACTGTTTTTT. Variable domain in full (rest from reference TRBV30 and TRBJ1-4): SQTIHQWPATLVQPVGSPLSLECTVEGTSNPNLYWYRQAAGRGLQLLFYSVGIGQISSEVPQNLSASRPQDRQFILSSKKLLLSDSGFYLCAWGTGVQLFFGSGTQLSVL.

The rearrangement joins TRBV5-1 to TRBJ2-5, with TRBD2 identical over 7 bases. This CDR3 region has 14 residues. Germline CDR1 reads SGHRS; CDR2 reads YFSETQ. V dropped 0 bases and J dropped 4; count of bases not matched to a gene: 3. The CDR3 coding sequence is TGCGCCAGCAGCTTGGGACTAGCTAGAGAGACCCAGTACTTC. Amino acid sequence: CASSLGLARETQYF.

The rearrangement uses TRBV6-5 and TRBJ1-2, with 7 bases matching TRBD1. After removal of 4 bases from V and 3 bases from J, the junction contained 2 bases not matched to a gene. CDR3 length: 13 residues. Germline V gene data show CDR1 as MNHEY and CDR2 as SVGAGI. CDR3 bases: TGTGCCAGCAGTTCCGGGACAGACTATGGCTACACCTTC. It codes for CASSSGTDYGYTF.

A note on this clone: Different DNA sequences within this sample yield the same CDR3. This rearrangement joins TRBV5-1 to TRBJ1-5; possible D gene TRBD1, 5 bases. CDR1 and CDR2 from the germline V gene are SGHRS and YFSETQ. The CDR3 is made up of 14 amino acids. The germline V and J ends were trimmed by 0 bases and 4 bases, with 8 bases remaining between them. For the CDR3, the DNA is TGCGCCAGCAGCTTGGGGACACTTAATCAGCCCCAGCATTTT. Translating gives CASSLGTLNQPQHF.

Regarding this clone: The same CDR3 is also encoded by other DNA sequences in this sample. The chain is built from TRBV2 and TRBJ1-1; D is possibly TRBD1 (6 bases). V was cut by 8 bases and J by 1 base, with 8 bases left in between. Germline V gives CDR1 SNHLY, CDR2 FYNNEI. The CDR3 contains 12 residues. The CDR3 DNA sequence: TGTGCCAGCGGAGGGGGGAACACTGAAGCTTTCTTT. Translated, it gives CASGGGNTEAFF.

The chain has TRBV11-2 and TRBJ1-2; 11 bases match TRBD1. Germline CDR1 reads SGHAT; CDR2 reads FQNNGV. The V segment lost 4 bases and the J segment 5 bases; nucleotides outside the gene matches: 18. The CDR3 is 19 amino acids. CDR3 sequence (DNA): TGTGCCAGCAGCTCCAACCGGGACAGGGGGGGACTGCACCTTTATGGCTACACCTTC. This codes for CASSSNRDRGGLHLYGYTF. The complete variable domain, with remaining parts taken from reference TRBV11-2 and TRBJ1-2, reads EAGVAQSPRYKIIEKRQSVAFWCNPISGHATLYWYQQILGQGPKLLIQFQNNGVVDDSQLPKDRFSAERLKGVDSTLKIQPAKLEDSAVYLCASSSNRDRGGLHLYGYTFGSGTRLTVV.

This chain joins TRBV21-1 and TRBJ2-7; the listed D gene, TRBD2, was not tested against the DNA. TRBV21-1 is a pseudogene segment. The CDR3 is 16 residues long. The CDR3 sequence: CASSNTLRASSYEQYF. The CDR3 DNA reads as TGTGCCAGCAGCAATACCCTGCGGGCCAGCTCCTACGAGCAGTACTTC.

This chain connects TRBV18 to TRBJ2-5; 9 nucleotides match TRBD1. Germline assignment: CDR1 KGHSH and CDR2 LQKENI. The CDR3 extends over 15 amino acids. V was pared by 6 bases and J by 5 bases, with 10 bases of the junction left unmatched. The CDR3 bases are TGTGCCAGCTCGTTTGGACAGGGGCGCAGGGAGACCCAGTACTTC. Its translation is CASSFGQGRRETQYF.

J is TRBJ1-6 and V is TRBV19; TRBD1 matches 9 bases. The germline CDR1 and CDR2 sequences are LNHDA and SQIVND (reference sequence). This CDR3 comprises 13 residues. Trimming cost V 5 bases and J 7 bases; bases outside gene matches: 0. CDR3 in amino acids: CASSGTGNSPLHF. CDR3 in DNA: TGTGCCAGTAGTGGGACAGGGAATTCACCCCTCCACTTT.

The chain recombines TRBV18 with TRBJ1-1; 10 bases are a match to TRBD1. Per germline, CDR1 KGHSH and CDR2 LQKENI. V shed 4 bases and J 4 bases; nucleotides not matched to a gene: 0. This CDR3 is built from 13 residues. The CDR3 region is CASSRDRGTEAFF. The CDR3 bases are TGTGCCAGCTCACGGGACAGGGGCACTGAAGCTTTCTTT.

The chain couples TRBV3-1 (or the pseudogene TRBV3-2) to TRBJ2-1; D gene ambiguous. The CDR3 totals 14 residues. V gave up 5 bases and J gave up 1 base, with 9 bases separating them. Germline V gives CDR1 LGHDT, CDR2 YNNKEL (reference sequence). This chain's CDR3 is CASSKASSYNEQFF. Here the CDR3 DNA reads TGTGCCAGCAGCAAAGCGTCTTCCTACAATGAGCAGTTCTTC.

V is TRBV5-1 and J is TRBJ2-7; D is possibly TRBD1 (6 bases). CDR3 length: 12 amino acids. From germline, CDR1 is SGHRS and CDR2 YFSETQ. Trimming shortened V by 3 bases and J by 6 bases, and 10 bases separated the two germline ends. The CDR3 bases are TGCGCCAGCAGCTCCCAGGGGACCGAGCAGTACTTC. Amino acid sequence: CASSSQGTEQYF.

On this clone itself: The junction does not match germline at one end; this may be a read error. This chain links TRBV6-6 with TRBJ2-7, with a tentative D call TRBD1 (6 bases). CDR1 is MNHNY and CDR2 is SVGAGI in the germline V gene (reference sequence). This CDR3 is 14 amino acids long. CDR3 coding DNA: TGTGCCAGCAGTAACGGGCGGAGTTCGGGAAAGGGGGACTTC. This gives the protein CASSNGRSSGKGDF.

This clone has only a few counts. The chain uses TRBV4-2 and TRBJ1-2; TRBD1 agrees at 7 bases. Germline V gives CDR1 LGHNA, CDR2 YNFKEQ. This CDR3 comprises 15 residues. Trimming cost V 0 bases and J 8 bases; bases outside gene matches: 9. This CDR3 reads CASSQDEAGGRGYTF. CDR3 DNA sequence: TGTGCCAGCAGCCAAGATGAGGCAGGGGGGAGAGGCTACACCTTC.

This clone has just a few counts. In DNA form, the CDR3 reads TGCGCCAGCAGCTTGGGACAGAACTCCTACAATGAGCAGTTCTTC. Its protein is CASSLGQNSYNEQFF. V and J are TRBV5-1 and TRBJ2-1, with D possibly being TRBD1 (5 bases). V lost 0 bases and J lost 0, with 7 bases in between. The V gene's germline CDR1 is SGHRS and CDR2 YFSETQ. This CDR3 has 15 residues. Complete variable domain (other parts from reference TRBV5-1 and TRBJ2-1): KAGVTQTPRYLIKTRGQQVTLSCSPISGHRSVSWYQQTPGQGLQFLFEYFSETQRNKGNFPGRFSGRQFSNSRSEMNVSTLELGDSALYLCASSLGQNSYNEQFFGPGTRLTVL.

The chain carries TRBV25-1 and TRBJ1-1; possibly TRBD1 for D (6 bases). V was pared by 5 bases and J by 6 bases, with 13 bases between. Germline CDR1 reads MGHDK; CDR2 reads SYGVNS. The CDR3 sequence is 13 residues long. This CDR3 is CASSLTGLAEAFF. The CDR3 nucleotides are TGTGCCAGCAGTCTCACAGGGTTGGCTGAAGCTTTCTTT.